The 23 T cell receptor beta chains given below trace back to one sample, sequenced in a study of CD8 T cells in Susac syndrome. The RNA, 0.5 to 1 ug, was put through reverse transcription using random hexamers. One entry per CDR3 protein results from TCRdb running MiXCR on the immunoSEQ multiplex PCR reads. Of roughly 89,000 distinct CDR3 sequences in the sample, roughly 96% were seen once. Sequenced: CD8+ T cells from PBMCs. These receptors were taken from a human donor with Susac syndrome.

The rearrangement uses TRBV7-6 and TRBJ1-5; D gene unclear. Germline V CDR1 and CDR2: SGHVS, FNYEAQ. This CDR3 has 13 residues. Between the trimmed V and J ends, which lost 8 bases and 3 bases, there was a span of 11 bases. CDR3 in amino acids: CASGVLINQPQHF. CDR3 bases: TGTGCCAGCGGAGTACTGATCAATCAGCCCCAGCATTTT. The full variable domain, its missing parts supplied by reference TRBV7-6 and TRBJ1-5, is GAGVSQSPRYKVTKRGQDVALRCDPISGHVSLYWYRQALGQGPEFLTYFNYEAQQDKSGLPNDRFSAERPEGSISTLTIQRTEQRDSAMYRCASGVLINQPQHFGDGTRLSIL.

The V call is TRBV14, the J call TRBJ1-2; no definite D call. V lost 0 bases and J 6 bases, leaving 5 bases between the germline ends. This CDR3 is 12 amino acids long. Germline loops: CDR1 SGHDN, CDR2 FVKESK. CDR3 protein: CASSQEKDGYTF. DNA of the CDR3: TGTGCCAGCAGCCAAGAAAAGGATGGCTACACCTTC.

This sequence joins TRBV20-1 and TRBJ1-5, with a tentative D call TRBD1 (6 bases). Between the trimmed V and J ends, which lost 0 bases and 3 bases, there was a span of 12 bases. The CDR3 runs 15 residues. Germline V gene sequence: CDR1 DFQATT, CDR2 SNEGSKA (reference sequence). This CDR3 reads CSARDQGHNNQPQHF. Written as DNA, the CDR3 is TGCAGTGCTAGAGATCAGGGACATAACAATCAGCCCCAGCATTTT.

This clonotype was observed a single time. The chain joins TRBV19 to TRBJ1-2, with 9 bases that match TRBD1. CDR1 and CDR2 from the germline V gene are LNHDA and SQIVND (reference sequence). The CDR3 has 16 residues. Losses at the gene ends were 9 bases for V and 7 bases for J; bases not matched to a gene: 18. CDR3 sequence reads: CASTPSGTGISGGYTF. The CDR3 DNA reads TGTGCCAGCACGCCATCAGGGACAGGGATCAGTGGTGGCTACACCTTC.

The V call is TRBV7-6, the J call TRBJ2-1; D may be TRBD2 (5 bases). Germline CDR1 and CDR2: SGHVS and FNYEAQ. Trimming cost V 3 bases and J 7 bases, with 10 bases left between them. The CDR3 spans 13 residues. CDR3 DNA: TGTGCCAGCAGCTTGAACGGGGAAAATGAGCAGTTCTTC. This sequence encodes CASSLNGENEQFF.

The rearrangement links TRBV28 to TRBJ2-5, with 10 bases identical to TRBD2. Germline CDR1 reads MDHEN; CDR2 reads SYDVKM. The CDR3 extends over 15 amino acids. V lost 6 bases and J lost 3; bases outside the gene matches: 7. CDR3 coding DNA: TGTGCCAGCAGCCCCGGACTAGCGGTAAAAGAGACCCAGTACTTC. Amino acids: CASSPGLAVKETQYF.

This sequence joins TRBV3-1 and TRBJ2-5; D is ambiguous. Trimming removed 5 bases at V and 3 bases at J, with 13 bases between. There are 14 residues in the CDR3. CDR1 is LGHDT, CDR2 YNNKEL, per germline (reference sequence). The CDR3 region has the DNA TGTGCCAGCAGCGCTCATCTCTCCAAAGAGACCCAGTACTTC. Translation gives CASSAHLSKETQYF.

The chain has TRBV27 and TRBJ2-1; 14 bases fit TRBD2. This CDR3 spans 15 amino acids. CDR1 is MNHEY and CDR2 is SMNVEV in the germline V gene (reference sequence). Losses at the gene ends were 4 bases for V and 10 bases for J; bases not matched to a gene: 6. CDR3 coding DNA: TGTGCCAGCAGTTCCGGGACTAGCGGGAGAACGGAGCAGTTCTTC. It is translated as CASSSGTSGRTEQFF.

This clonotype appeared once. The chain links TRBV19 to TRBJ2-3, with D hard to call. The CDR3 loop spans 13 amino acids. Germline loops: CDR1 LNHDA, CDR2 SQIVND (reference sequence). With 3 bases removed from V and 8 bases from J, the gap between germline ends came to 12 bases. The CDR3 DNA reads as TGTGCCAGTAGTATGCCAACGTGGGGTACGCAGTATTTT. Its protein is CASSMPTWGTQYF.

This clonotype appeared once. V and J are TRBV20-1 and TRBJ2-7; 8 bases match TRBD2. V was clipped by 4 bases and J by 6 bases; unmatched bases: 8. The CDR3 runs 13 residues. Germline CDR1 DFQATT, CDR2 SNEGSKA (reference sequence). DNA of the CDR3: TGCAGTGCTATCGGCCGGGAGGGCCGCGAGCAGTACTTC. This sequence encodes CSAIGREGREQYF.

This chain uses TRBV7-2 with TRBJ2-1; D ambiguous. The length of the CDR3 is 15 residues. Per germline, CDR1 SGHTA and CDR2 FQGNSA. With 2 bases removed from V and 4 bases from J, the gap between germline ends came to 12 bases. The CDR3 bases are TGTGCCAGCAGCTTAAAACACAATGGGTACAATGAGCAGTTCTTC. This sequence encodes CASSLKHNGYNEQFF.

The chain has TRBV5-1 and TRBJ2-1; 9 bases are a match to TRBD1. V was clipped by 4 bases and J by 5 bases; unmatched bases: 7. Germline V CDR1 and CDR2: SGHRS, YFSETQ. This CDR3 region has 15 residues. The CDR3 is CASSLGQGKNNEQFF. As DNA, the CDR3 is TGCGCCAGCAGCCTCGGACAGGGGAAAAACAATGAGCAGTTCTTC.

CDR3 residues: CASSTWGNEQFF. The CDR3 DNA reads as TGTGCCAGCAGTACTTGGGGTAATGAGCAGTTCTTC. J is TRBJ2-1 and V is TRBV6-5; D is undetermined. Germline-derived CDR1 and CDR2 are MNHEY and SVGAGI. The V and J ends lost 5 bases and 7 bases respectively, with 9 bases between them. The CDR3 runs to 12 residues.

This clonotype was detected once. The chain uses TRBV15 and TRBJ2-1; TRBD1 is a possible D gene (6 bases). V was cut by 5 bases and J by 6 bases, with 14 bases left in between. The CDR3 contains 14 residues. CDR1 LNHNV and CDR2 YYDKDF come from the germline V gene (reference sequence). The CDR3 here is CATSGPTGPNEQFF. In DNA form, the CDR3 reads TGTGCCACCAGCGGCCCGACAGGCCCCAATGAGCAGTTCTTC.

The chain uses TRBV13 and TRBJ2-1; 8 bases line up with TRBD2. The V gene's germline CDR1 is PRHDT and CDR2 FYEKMQ (reference sequence). Losses at the gene ends were 7 bases for V and 9 bases for J; bases not matched to a gene: 17. This CDR3 has 16 amino acids. The CDR3 DNA is TGTGCCAGCAACCCTCGGGGACTAGAGGTTGGGAGTGAGCAGTTCTTC. Translated, it gives CASNPRGLEVGSEQFF.

The CDR3 region has the DNA TGCGCCAGCAGCCCTCTAGCGCTTACCTACAATGAGCAGTTCTTC. Protein: CASSPLALTYNEQFF. The rearrangement uses TRBV5-1 and TRBJ2-1, with a tentative D call TRBD2 (6 bases). Germline V lookup: CDR1 SGHRS, CDR2 YFSETQ. V was trimmed by 4 bases and J by 2 bases, leaving 13 bases between them. The length of the CDR3 is 15 residues.

The V gene is TRBV6-5, the J gene TRBJ2-5; tentatively, D is TRBD1 or TRBD2 (5 bases each). This CDR3 is 15 amino acids long. Between the trimmed V and J ends, which lost 6 bases and 5 bases, there was a span of 19 bases. CDR1 is MNHEY, CDR2 SVGAGI, per germline. The CDR3 protein is CASSTVTGAAETQYF. The CDR3 nucleotides read TGTGCCAGCAGCACAGTTACCGGGGCAGCGGAGACCCAGTACTTC.

This sequence joins TRBV13 and TRBJ2-1; D is uncertain. The CDR3 extends over 13 amino acids. V lost 3 bases and J 8 bases, leaving 11 bases between the germline ends. CDR1 and CDR2 (germline): PRHDT, FYEKMQ (reference sequence). CDR3 in DNA: TGTGCCAGCAGCTTCGGTAACGGCGATGAGCAGTTCTTC. Translated: CASSFGNGDEQFF. Full variable domain (missing parts from reference TRBV13 and TRBJ2-1): AAGVIQSPRHLIKEKRETATLKCYPIPRHDTVYWYQQGPGQDPQFLISFYEKMQSDKGSIPDRFSAQQFSDYHSELNMSSLELGDSALYFCASSFGNGDEQFFGPGTRLTVL.

This chain joins TRBV15 and TRBJ2-3; TRBD1 matches at 10 bases. V shed 3 bases, J shed 4 bases, and the junction held 10 bases outside the gene matches. This CDR3 contains 17 residues. Germline V gives CDR1 LNHNV, CDR2 YYDKDF (reference sequence). The CDR3, as DNA: TGTGCCACCAGCAGTGCCGGGACAGGGGTTTTCCCAGATACGCAGTATTTT. Encoded protein: CATSSAGTGVFPDTQYF.

The chain is built from TRBV15 and TRBJ2-7; D may match TRBD1 or TRBD2 (5 bases each). CDR1 LNHNV and CDR2 YYDKDF come from the germline V gene (reference sequence). There are 14 residues in the CDR3. V lost 0 bases, J lost 3 bases, and 9 bases lay in between. The CDR3 DNA follows: TGTGCCACCAGCAGAGATGTGGGGGACTACGAGCAGTACTTC. This translates into CATSRDVGDYEQYF. Based on the CDR3 plus reference TRBV15 and TRBJ2-7, the full variable domain is DAMVIQNPRYQVTQFGKPVTLSCSQTLNHNVMYWYQQKSSQAPKLLFHYYDKDFNNEADTPDNFQSRRPNTSFCFLDIRSPGLGDTAMYLCATSRDVGDYEQYFGPGTRLTVT.

This chain uses TRBV20-1 with TRBJ2-7, with 7 bases that match TRBD1. J gave up 4 bases and V 5 bases, and 2 bases lay outside the gene matches. The CDR3 loop spans 11 amino acids. The germline V gene encodes CDR1 DFQATT and CDR2 SNEGSKA (reference sequence). The CDR3 DNA reads as TGCAGTGCTTCGGACAGGTACGAGCAGTACGTC. Its translation: CSASDRYEQYV.

V and J are TRBV20-1 and TRBJ2-7; perhaps TRBD2 as D (5 bases). The CDR3 has 12 amino acids. Per the germline V gene, CDR1 is DFQATT and CDR2 is SNEGSKA (reference sequence). Trimming removed 2 bases at V and 3 bases at J, with 8 bases between. CDR3 residues: CSARNRDYEQYV. CDR3 in DNA: TGCAGTGCTAGAAACCGGGACTACGAGCAGTACGTC.

The chain links TRBV20-1 to TRBJ2-5, with D possibly matching TRBD2 (5 bases). V lost 1 base, J lost 5 bases, and 20 bases lay in between. The CDR3 runs to 16 residues. The germline V gene has CDR1 DFQATT and CDR2 SNEGSKA (reference sequence). The chain's CDR3 is CSARGGFDIFVETQYF. The CDR3 bases are TGCAGTGCTAGAGGCGGGTTCGACATATTCGTGGAGACCCAGTACTTC.